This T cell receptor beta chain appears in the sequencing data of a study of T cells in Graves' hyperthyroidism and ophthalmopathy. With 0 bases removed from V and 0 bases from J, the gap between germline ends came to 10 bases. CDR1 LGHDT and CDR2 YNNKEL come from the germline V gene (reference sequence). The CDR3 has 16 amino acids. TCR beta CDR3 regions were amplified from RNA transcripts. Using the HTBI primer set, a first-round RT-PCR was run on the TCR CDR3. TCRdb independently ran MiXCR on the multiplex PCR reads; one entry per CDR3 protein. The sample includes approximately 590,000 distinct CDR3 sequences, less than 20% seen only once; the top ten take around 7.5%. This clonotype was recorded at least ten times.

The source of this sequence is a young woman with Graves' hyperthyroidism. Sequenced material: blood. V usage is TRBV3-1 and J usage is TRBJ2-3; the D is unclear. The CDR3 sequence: CASSQETGASTDTQYF. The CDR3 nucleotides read TGTGCCAGCAGCCAAGAGACCGGAGCTAGCACAGATACGCAGTATTTT.